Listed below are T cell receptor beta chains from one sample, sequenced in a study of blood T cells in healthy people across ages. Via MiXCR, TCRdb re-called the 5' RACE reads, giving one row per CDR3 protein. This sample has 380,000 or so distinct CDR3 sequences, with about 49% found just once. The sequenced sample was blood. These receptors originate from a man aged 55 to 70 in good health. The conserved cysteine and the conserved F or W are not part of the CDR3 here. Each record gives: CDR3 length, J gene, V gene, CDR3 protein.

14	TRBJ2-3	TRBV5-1	ASSPSGGPFTDTQY
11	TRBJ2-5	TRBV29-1	SVLAGGQETQY
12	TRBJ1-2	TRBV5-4	ASSPGSSNYGYT
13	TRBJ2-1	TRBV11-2	ASSSGLVLGNEQF
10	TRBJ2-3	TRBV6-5	ASSYGTDTQY
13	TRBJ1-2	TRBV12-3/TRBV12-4	ASSTRDRGYYGYT
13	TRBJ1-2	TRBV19	ASKSGTGGNYGYT
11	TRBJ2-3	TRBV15	ATGVPSTDTQY
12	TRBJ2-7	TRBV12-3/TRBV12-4	ASSLGQTSYEQY
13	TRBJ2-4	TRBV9	ASSVGGRGLDIQY
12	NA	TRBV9	ASSGGGQEYEQY
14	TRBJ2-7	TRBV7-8	ASSSTGLARRGEQY
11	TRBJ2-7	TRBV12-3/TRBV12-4	ASRGTVGYEQY
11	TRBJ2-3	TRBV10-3	ATSGLGTDTQY
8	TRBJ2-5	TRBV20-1	SAGQETQY
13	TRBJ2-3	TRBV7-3	ASSFASGGSDTQY
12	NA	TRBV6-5	ASSYSTATYEQY
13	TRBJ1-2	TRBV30	AWSRPGRINYGYT
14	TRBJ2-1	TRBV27	ASSPNRGAGYNEQF
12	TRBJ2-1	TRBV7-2	ASSSDRGRYEQF
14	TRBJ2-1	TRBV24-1	ATSDLRSQGYNEQF
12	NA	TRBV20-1	SAPNWGGDNEQY
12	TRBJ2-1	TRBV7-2	ASSVGGNYNEQF
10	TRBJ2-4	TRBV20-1	SAGDGGNIQY
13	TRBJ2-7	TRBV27	ASSFQGRGDYEQY